This TCR beta chain was observed in a study of blood T cell repertoires in COVID-19. About the study: Both acute and convalescent COVID-19 samples were obtained from the United States, Italy and Spain.

Source study methods: The assay estimated nucleated cells by amplifying reference gene primers. Libraries were prepared by immunoSEQ multiplex PCR; TCRdb keeps only in-frame clonotypes and omits some of them. V and J calls and clone size are those listed in that table; D and trimming were worked out from the DNA. The sample has 85,000 to 100,000 clones, around 88% seen once. Trimming removed 2 bases from V and 6 bases from J; junction bases left unmatched: 1. The CDR3 contains 13 residues. The rearrangement links TRBV12-3 or TRBV12-4 to TRBJ1-2, with 9 nucleotides matching TRBD1. The receptor was isolated from a woman between 55 and 75 years old with COVID-19, enrolled during active disease. Sequenced: peripheral blood. The CDR3 protein is CASSLTGGHGYTF. The DNA for the CDR3 is TGTGCCAGCAGTTTAACAGGGGGCCATGGCTACACCTTC.